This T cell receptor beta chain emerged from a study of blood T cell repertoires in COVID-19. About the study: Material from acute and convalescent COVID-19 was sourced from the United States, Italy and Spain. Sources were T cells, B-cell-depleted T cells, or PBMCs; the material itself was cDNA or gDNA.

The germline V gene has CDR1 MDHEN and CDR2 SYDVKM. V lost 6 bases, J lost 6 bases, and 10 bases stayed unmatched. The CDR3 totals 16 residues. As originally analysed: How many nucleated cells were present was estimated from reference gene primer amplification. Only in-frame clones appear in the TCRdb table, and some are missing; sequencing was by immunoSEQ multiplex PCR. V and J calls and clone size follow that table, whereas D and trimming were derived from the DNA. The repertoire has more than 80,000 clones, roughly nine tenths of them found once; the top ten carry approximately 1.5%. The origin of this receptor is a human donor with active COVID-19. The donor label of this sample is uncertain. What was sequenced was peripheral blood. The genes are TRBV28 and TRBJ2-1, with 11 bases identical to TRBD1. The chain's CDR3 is CASRRTGGVFSNEQFF. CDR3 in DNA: TGTGCCAGCAGACGGACAGGGGGCGTATTTTCCAATGAGCAGTTCTTC.